This T cell receptor (beta chain) was sequenced during a study of T cell changes during pregnancy in multiple sclerosis (dated by TCRdb to between 2017 and 2020). Background for the entire study: The study looked at changes in the T cell repertoire across pregnancy in women with multiple sclerosis.

Receptors were amplified or captured by the immunoSEQ multiplex PCR assay. In TCRdb, the immuneACCESS table is reduced to in-frame sequences with V and J assigned. These tables do not hold every clone; where another copy was compared, an unresolved V gene accounts for under half, and the others remain unexplained. Here the sample has 100,000 or so clones; approximately 93% occur a single time. About 3% of the sample lies in the top ten. Note on this clone: Its antigen has not been determined. Qualities for individual bases were not recorded, and no much larger clone is one base off.

The germline V end is reduced by 5 bases and the J end by 1 base; junction bases left unmatched: 4. From the cysteine up to the phenylalanine, the CDR3 has a length of 14 residues. Of the read, only the CDR3 DNA is kept; its 42 bases are in frame from base 1. Sequences SEHNR (CDR1) and FQNEAQ (CDR2) are obtained from the germline V gene (reference sequence). This clonotype originated in a female donor with multiple sclerosis, enrolled in a pregnancy study. The rearrangement joined TRBV7-9 to TRBJ1-1; 7 bases in the middle match TRBD1. The sequencing here drew on peripheral blood, taken after pregnancy. The CDR3 sequence is CASSAGQWNTEAFF. The DNA reads as follows: TGTGCCAGCAGCGCGGGACAGTGGAACACTGAAGCTTTCTTT.